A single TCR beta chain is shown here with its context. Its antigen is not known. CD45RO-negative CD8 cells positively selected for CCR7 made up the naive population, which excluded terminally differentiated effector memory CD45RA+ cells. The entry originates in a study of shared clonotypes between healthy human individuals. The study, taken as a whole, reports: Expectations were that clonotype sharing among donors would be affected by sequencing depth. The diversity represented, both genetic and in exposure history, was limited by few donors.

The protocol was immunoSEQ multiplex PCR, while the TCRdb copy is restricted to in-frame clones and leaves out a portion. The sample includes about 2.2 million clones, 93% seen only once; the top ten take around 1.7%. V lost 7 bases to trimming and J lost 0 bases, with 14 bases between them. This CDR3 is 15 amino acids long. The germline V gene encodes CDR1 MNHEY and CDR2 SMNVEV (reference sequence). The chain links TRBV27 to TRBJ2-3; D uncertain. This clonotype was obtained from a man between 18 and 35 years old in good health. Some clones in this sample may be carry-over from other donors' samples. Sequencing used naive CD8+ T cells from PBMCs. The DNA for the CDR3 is TGTGCCAGCACTCCAAGAGGTTTTAGCACAGATACGCAGTATTTT. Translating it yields CASTPRGFSTDTQYF.